This entry describes one T cell receptor (beta chain). Its antigen is not known. The entry originates in a study of shared clonotypes between healthy human individuals. Study results and caveats: In the sorted subsets, rarefaction showed sequencing was incomplete despite large depth. Naive subsets tended to show greater estimated richness than memory subsets.

The sorted-subset replicate PCRs were given roughly 190 ng DNA, which is 30,000 to 35,000 T cell genomes. The protocol was immunoSEQ multiplex PCR, while the TCRdb copy is restricted to in-frame clones and leaves out a portion. The sample has about 2,500,000 clones, roughly nine tenths seen once. Germline values: CDR1 MNHNY, CDR2 SVGAGI (reference sequence). This CDR3 contains 12 residues. V gave up 6 bases and J gave up 7 bases; unmatched junction bases: 5. The source is a man between 18 and 29 years old in good health. What was sequenced was naive CD4+ T cells sorted from blood. Subset specified: CD45RA+ positively selected. This chain joins TRBV6-6 and TRBJ1-2, with 7 bases aligning to TRBD1. In nucleotides, the CDR3 is TGTGCCAGCAGCCAACAGGGGAGTGGCTACACCTTC. Its protein is CASSQQGSGYTF.